A few counts support the clone carrying this T cell receptor beta chain. Antigen unknown. Whole blood was used without fractionation, so all unsorted peripheral T cells were included. The germline V gene encodes CDR1 SNHLY and CDR2 FYNNEI. The CDR3 loop spans 15 amino acids. The V and J ends lost 5 bases and 1 base, in that order; junction bases with no gene match: 5. The source of the sample is a study of HIV-infected patients and healthy controls. The study's findings and limits: HIV-infected patients shared fewer CDR3 sequences between individuals than healthy controls. The seeming recovery of the Gini index after therapy in HIV-infected patients vanished in size-matched data. HIV-infected patients and controls differed significantly in mean usage of eight alpha and eight beta V genes.

About 480 ng RNA was reverse transcribed with alpha and beta constant-region primers. Separate chain-specific third strand synthesis with multiplexing indices produced the alpha and beta libraries. One entry per CDR3 protein results from TCRdb running MiXCR on the 5' RACE reads. The sample records nearly 25,000 distinct CDR3 sequences, under 9.5% being singletons. V usage is TRBV2 and J usage is TRBJ2-7; 10 nucleotides match TRBD1. The sample taken for sequencing was blood. The clonotype comes from an adult in good health. In nucleotides, the CDR3 is TGTGCCAGCAGTCTTGGACAGGGGGGATCCTACGAGCAGTACTTC. Translation gives CASSLGQGGSYEQYF.